These 28 T cell receptor beta chains were sequenced from one sample in a study of T cell responses to AZD1222 COVID-19 vaccine. TCRdb's copy holds only in-frame clones and misses some; the assay was immunoSEQ multiplex PCR. The sample shows 100,000 to 120,000 clones, 88% of them seen only once. Sequencing was performed on peripheral blood, taken on day 0 of AZD1222 vaccination. Receptors were obtained from an adult in good health.

This chain links TRBV2 with TRBJ2-3, with 12 bases fitting TRBD1. After removal of 5 bases from V and 4 bases from J, the junction contained 4 bases not matched to a gene. The CDR3 contains 15 residues. Germline V gene data show CDR1 as SNHLY and CDR2 as FYNNEI. The CDR3: CASSQGQGAADTQYF. The CDR3 DNA follows: TGTGCCAGCAGTCAGGGACAGGGGGCGGCAGATACGCAGTATTTT.

This chain uses TRBV27 with TRBJ1-6; TRBD1 is a possible D gene (6 bases). The germline gives CDR1 MNHEY, CDR2 SMNVEV (reference sequence). The CDR3 contains 17 residues. Trimming removed 6 bases from V and 0 bases from J, with 15 bases in between. The CDR3 nucleotides read TGTGCCAGCAGGGGGGGGGCGTACCTCTCCTATAATTCACCCCTCCACTTT. It specifies CASRGGAYLSYNSPLHF.

The chain has TRBV19 and TRBJ2-3; weak D call: TRBD2 (6 bases). Per the germline V gene, CDR1 is LNHDA and CDR2 is SQIVND (reference sequence). The CDR3 loop spans 14 amino acids. Trimming left V 1 base short and J 4 bases short, with 9 bases between. The CDR3 protein is CASSIAGEPDTQYF. The CDR3, as DNA: TGTGCCAGTAGTATAGCGGGAGAGCCAGATACGCAGTATTTT.

V gene TRBV5-8 combines with J gene TRBJ1-2; no clear D gene. This CDR3 spans 13 amino acids. Germline V gene lookup returns CDR1 SGHTS and CDR2 YDEGEE. Trimming pared 2 bases from V and 2 bases from J, leaving 7 bases between. The CDR3 loop reads CASSFEENYGYTF. The CDR3 DNA is TGTGCCAGCAGCTTCGAGGAAAACTATGGCTACACCTTC.

The chain recombines TRBV10-3 with TRBJ2-1, with D possibly matching TRBD2 (5 bases). In germline, CDR1 is ENHRY, CDR2 SYGVKD. Trimming stripped 9 bases from V and 5 bases from J, with 14 bases between. The CDR3 is 13 residues long. The CDR3 region is CAISRGSDNEQFF. For the CDR3, the DNA is TGTGCCATATCACGGGGTTCGGACAATGAGCAGTTCTTC.

CDR3 coding DNA: TGTGCCAGCAGCCCTTTGTTCGAGGCGCAGTATTTT. Amino acids: CASSPLFEAQYF. The rearrangement uses TRBV9 and TRBJ2-3; D gene unclear. The germline CDR1 and CDR2 sequences are SGDLS and YYNGEE. The CDR3 length is 12 residues. Trimming cost V 4 bases and J 10 bases, with 13 bases left between them.

The chain is built from TRBV3-1 (or the pseudogene TRBV3-2) and TRBJ2-1, with a tentative D call TRBD1 (5 bases). The CDR3 is 15 amino acids. V lost 0 bases and J lost 1, with 7 bases in between. CDR1 and CDR2 (germline): LGHDT, YNNKEL (reference sequence). In nucleotides, the CDR3 is TGTGCCAGCAGCCAAGATCAGGGATCCTACAATGAGCAGTTCTTC. It encodes CASSQDQGSYNEQFF.

There are a few counts of this clone. The chain employs TRBV4-1 and TRBJ2-1; 12 positions match TRBD2. V trimming: 2 bases; J trimming: 7 bases; junction bases outside the gene matches: 6. The CDR3 totals 16 residues. Germline V gene data show CDR1 as MGHRA and CDR2 as YSYEKL. The CDR3 DNA reads TGCGCCAGCAGCCAACCCCTAGCGGGGGGGCCGAATGAGCAGTTCTTC. This encodes CASSQPLAGGPNEQFF.

The gene calls are TRBV6-5 and TRBJ1-1, with 7 nucleotides matching TRBD1. CDR1 is MNHEY, CDR2 SVGAGI, per germline. V gave up 6 bases and J gave up 1 base; unmatched junction bases: 5. The CDR3 is 14 residues long. CDR3 amino acids: CASRRDSGNTEAFF. Here the CDR3 DNA reads TGTGCCAGCAGAAGGGACAGTGGGAACACTGAAGCTTTCTTT.

The CDR3 here is CASSLEARSYEQYF. CDR3 DNA: TGTGCCAGCAGCTTAGAAGCACGTTCCTACGAGCAGTACTTC. This sequence joins TRBV11-3 and TRBJ2-7; D ambiguous. Per the germline V gene, CDR1 is SGHNT and CDR2 is YENEEA. There are 14 residues in the CDR3. With 0 bases removed from V and 1 base from J, the gap between germline ends came to 7 bases.

The J gene is TRBJ1-5, the V gene TRBV6-5, with D hard to call. Looked up from germline, CDR1 is MNHEY and CDR2 is SVGAGI. The CDR3 is 13 amino acids. V lost 8 bases, J lost 3 bases, and 11 bases lay in between. DNA for the CDR3: TGTGCCAGCCAGCAGAGCCACAATCAGCCCCAGCATTTT. Encoded protein: CASQQSHNQPQHF.

The chain is built from TRBV25-1 and TRBJ1-6; D gene unclear. Germline values: CDR1 MGHDK, CDR2 SYGVNS. This CDR3 region has 14 residues. Deletions cut 3 bases from V and 7 bases from J, with 10 bases between. CDR3 bases: TGTGCCAGCAGTGAGGGGATACGGAATTCACCCCTCCACTTT. Encoded protein: CASSEGIRNSPLHF. The variable domain in full, completed from reference TRBV25-1 and TRBJ1-6, reads EADIYQTPRYLVIGTGKKITLECSQTMGHDKMYWYQQDPGMELHLIHYSYGVNSTEKGDLSSESTVSRIRTEHFPLTLESARPSHTSQYLCASSEGIRNSPLHFGNGTRLTVT.

This clone was recorded only once. The V gene is TRBV19, the J gene TRBJ2-7; 9 bases match TRBD2. With 3 bases clipped from V and 6 bases from J, the junction kept 9 bases outside the gene matches. CDR1 is LNHDA, CDR2 SQIVND, per germline (reference sequence). The CDR3 is 15 amino acids. Here the CDR3 reads CASSIGSGSYSEQYF. The CDR3, as DNA: TGTGCCAGTAGTATTGGTAGCGGGAGTTATTCCGAGCAGTACTTC.

The rearrangement uses TRBV18 and TRBJ1-1; D gene ambiguous. CDR1 is KGHSH, CDR2 LQKENI, per germline. The CDR3 has 16 residues. Between the trimmed V and J ends, which lost 2 bases and 1 base, there was a span of 14 bases. The CDR3 protein is CASSPSNEIRNTEAFF. The CDR3 nucleotides read TGTGCCAGCTCACCAAGCAACGAAATACGGAACACTGAAGCTTTCTTT. The variable domain in full, with the rest retrieved from reference TRBV18 and TRBJ1-1, is NAGVMQNPRHLVRRRGQEARLRCSPMKGHSHVYWYRQLPEEGLKFMVYLQKENIIDESGMPKERFSAEFPKEGPSILRIQQVVRGDSAAYFCASSPSNEIRNTEAFFGQGTRLTVV.

The rearrangement joins TRBV27 to TRBJ1-2; D gene unclear. The CDR3 totals 16 residues. Germline CDR1 MNHEY, CDR2 SMNVEV (reference sequence). Trimming shortened V by 6 bases and J by 5 bases, and 22 bases separated the two germline ends. For the CDR3, the DNA is TGTGCCAGCAGGCCCCTAACAGCTGAACCTGAATATGGCTACACCTTC. Its translation is CASRPLTAEPEYGYTF.

In its sample, this clone was seen once. The chain employs TRBV4-1 and TRBJ2-2; TRBD1 matches at 7 bases. The germline gives CDR1 MGHRA, CDR2 YSYEKL. The CDR3 has 17 residues. V gave up 4 bases and J gave up 6 bases; unmatched junction bases: 14. The CDR3 loop reads CASSPQDRRAAAGELFF. As DNA, the CDR3 is TGCGCCAGCAGCCCCCAGGACAGGAGAGCGGCGGCCGGGGAGCTGTTTTTT.

V usage is TRBV18 and J usage is TRBJ2-2; D is undetermined. The length of the CDR3 is 12 residues. Germline V lookup: CDR1 KGHSH, CDR2 LQKENI. Trimming pared 1 base from V and 9 bases from J, leaving 6 bases between. This CDR3 is CASSPRLRELFF. CDR3 in DNA: TGTGCCAGCTCACCACGGTTGAGGGAGCTGTTTTTT. Complete variable domain (other parts from reference TRBV18 and TRBJ2-2): NAGVMQNPRHLVRRRGQEARLRCSPMKGHSHVYWYRQLPEEGLKFMVYLQKENIIDESGMPKERFSAEFPKEGPSILRIQQVVRGDSAAYFCASSPRLRELFFGEGSRLTVL.

The V and J genes are TRBV5-1 and TRBJ1-6; TRBD1 matches at 8 bases. This CDR3 is built from 15 residues. Per germline, CDR1 SGHRS and CDR2 YFSETQ. With 4 bases clipped from V and 0 bases from J, the junction kept 0 bases outside the gene matches. The CDR3 nucleotides are TGCGCCAGCAGCACAGGGGGCTCCTATAATTCACCCCTCCACTTT. It yields the protein CASSTGGSYNSPLHF.

The gene calls are TRBV29-1 and TRBJ2-2, with D tentatively TRBD1 (5 bases). The ends were cut back, 1 base at V and 0 bases at J, with 9 bases in the middle. The germline V gene has CDR1 SQVTM and CDR2 ANQGSEA. CDR3 length: 15 amino acids. CDR3 DNA sequence: TGCAGCGTTGAAGGGACGGACACGAACACCGGGGAGCTGTTTTTT. This gives the protein CSVEGTDTNTGELFF.

This clone has only a few counts. CDR3 sequence: CASSLGTVITEAFF. DNA of the CDR3: TGTGCCAGTAGTTTAGGGACAGTGATCACTGAAGCTTTCTTT. The V call is TRBV19, the J call TRBJ1-1; 7 nucleotides agree with TRBD1. The CDR3 consists of 14 residues. Unmatched junction bases numbered 7, after V lost 5 bases and J lost 4 bases. CDR1 and CDR2 (germline): LNHDA, SQIVND (reference sequence).

This clone showed up just a few times. The V gene is TRBV4-1, the J gene TRBJ2-1; 10 nucleotides agree with TRBD2. The trim removed 4 bases at V and 7 bases at J, leaving 10 bases unmatched. The CDR3 has 16 residues. Germline V gene sequence: CDR1 MGHRA, CDR2 YSYEKL. CDR3 loop: CASSRPSGGSSNEQFF. In DNA, the CDR3 is TGCGCCAGCAGCCGTCCTAGCGGGGGAAGTTCGAATGAGCAGTTCTTC.

The chain uses TRBV19 and TRBJ2-7, with D tentatively TRBD1 (5 bases). The CDR3 has 15 amino acids. V dropped 3 bases and J dropped 1 base, with 13 bases sitting between them. Germline CDR1 reads LNHDA; CDR2 reads SQIVND (reference sequence). The CDR3 spells CASSISVGVSYEQYF. The CDR3 bases are TGTGCCAGTAGTATTTCCGTAGGGGTATCCTACGAGCAGTACTTC.

V is TRBV18 and J is TRBJ2-3; D is perhaps TRBD2 (6 bases). CDR1 and CDR2 from the germline V gene are KGHSH and LQKENI. V lost 2 bases and J 4 bases, leaving 10 bases between the germline ends. The CDR3 has 14 residues. CDR3 DNA sequence: TGTGCCAGCTCACCAAACTGGGGGGCAGATACGCAGTATTTT. Translated, it gives CASSPNWGADTQYF.

The V call is TRBV2, the J call TRBJ1-5; 7 nucleotides agree with TRBD1. Trimming took 6 bases from V and 3 from J; bases not matched to a gene: 8. This CDR3 region has 15 residues. Per germline, CDR1 SNHLY and CDR2 FYNNEI. In DNA, the CDR3 is TGTGCCAGCAGAGAGGGGGCCCGTTCCAATCAGCCCCAGCATTTT. As protein: CASREGARSNQPQHF.

V gene TRBV19 combines with J gene TRBJ1-5, with TRBD1 matching 7 bases. Germline V lookup: CDR1 LNHDA, CDR2 SQIVND (reference sequence). The CDR3 runs to 14 residues. J lost 4 bases, V lost 6 bases, and 6 bases had no gene match. For the CDR3, the DNA is TGTGCCAGTAGATCAGGGACAGTTAATCAGCCCCAGCATTTT. Its translation: CASRSGTVNQPQHF.

This rearrangement joins TRBV5-1 to TRBJ2-1, with D possibly being TRBD2 (5 bases). Germline assignment: CDR1 SGHRS and CDR2 YFSETQ. The V gene lost 5 bases and the J gene lost 0 bases, with 9 bases spanning the gap. The CDR3 length is 14 residues. The CDR3, as DNA: TGCGCCAGCAGTAGAGGGAGCTCCTACAATGAGCAGTTCTTC. Protein: CASSRGSSYNEQFF.

The genes are TRBV6-5 and TRBJ1-2; D is ambiguous. V was shortened by 6 bases and J by 2 bases, with 13 bases between the two germline ends. CDR3 size: 14 residues. Germline V gene data show CDR1 as MNHEY and CDR2 as SVGAGI. CDR3 protein: CASSPGLPNYGYTF. The CDR3 DNA reads as TGTGCCAGCAGCCCAGGACTTCCAAACTATGGCTACACCTTC.

The rearrangement uses TRBV29-1 and TRBJ1-1; 7 nucleotides line up with TRBD1. Germline assignment: CDR1 SQVTM and CDR2 ANQGSEA. With 5 bases clipped from V and 5 bases from J, the junction kept 8 bases outside the gene matches. CDR3 size: 13 residues. CDR3 residues: CSVFDRVNTEAFF. The DNA of the CDR3 is TGCAGCGTTTTTGACAGGGTAAATACTGAAGCTTTCTTT.